Given below is one T cell receptor beta chain in context. Only in-frame clones appear in the TCRdb table, and some are missing; sequencing was by immunoSEQ multiplex PCR. The sample lists about 81,000 clones, 81% occurring once. This specimen comes from a study of technical replicates of blood from a few donors. Germline CDR1 and CDR2: SGHNT and YYREEE (reference sequence). V lost 3 bases to trimming and J lost 2 bases, with 11 bases between them. This CDR3 comprises 15 residues. Material: PBMCs. This clonotype originated in a human donor in good health. Some clones in this sample may be carry-over from other donors' samples. The chain recombines TRBV5-4 with TRBJ1-4; a weak D match, TRBD1 (6 bases). CDR3 DNA: TGTGCCAGCAGCTATCAGGGGCGGACTAATGAAAAACTGTTTTTT. The encoded protein is CASSYQGRTNEKLFF.